This T cell receptor beta chain emerged from a study of regulatory T cells in long-lasting Graves disease. Time point indicated: persistent/refractory GD, antithyroid drugs over 5 years with positive TRAb. RNA from PBMCs was the source of the TCR library. An endocrinology department in Xi'an, China, recruited the patients. Regarding this clonotype: This sequence may be a read error, since a much larger clone differs from it by one base.

The germline V gene has CDR1 MDHEN and CDR2 SYDVKM. The CDR3 is 19 amino acids. Assembly of TCR beta libraries relied on iRepertoire HTBI primers together with Arm-PCR of CDR3 regions. TCRdb processed the multiplex PCR reads anew with MiXCR; each CDR3 protein has one entry. The sample holds approximately 360,000 distinct CDR3 sequences; 23% are singletons and the top ten take 25% to 35%. V and J are TRBV28 and TRBJ1-5, with D possibly being TRBD1 (5 bases). This TCR came from a woman aged 40-49 years with Graves disease. This sample comprised peripheral blood mononuclear cells (PBMCs), obtained when the disease was refractory, from a patient treated with antithyroid drugs. The CDR3 nucleotides are TGTGCCAACAGTTTATCAGGCCTTCGCCCGGGGGGACGAAATCAGCCCCAGCATTTT. Amino acids: CANSLSGLRPGGRNQPQHF.